This TCR beta chain was sequenced for a study of blood T cell repertoires in COVID-19. As for the study in general: Sites in the United States, Italy and Spain provided acute and convalescent COVID-19 samples. T cells, B-cell-depleted T cells, or PBMCs supplied cDNA or gDNA.

Original processing notes: From reference gene primer amplification, estimates of nucleated cell counts were derived. Libraries were prepared by immunoSEQ multiplex PCR; TCRdb keeps only in-frame clonotypes and omits some of them. V and J calls and clone size are as listed in that table; D and trimming were resolved from the DNA. The table records 100,000 to 150,000 clones, approximately 90% of them present only once. This clone was recorded only once. CDR3 length equals 15 residues. With 8 bases removed from V and 3 bases from J, the gap between germline ends came to 16 bases. The V gene's germline CDR1 is ENHRY and CDR2 SYGVKD.

This sequence joins TRBV10-3 and TRBJ1-4; D might be TRBD1 (5 bases). The sample was peripheral blood. The clonotype originates from a human donor in a cohort sampled during active COVID-19. The CDR3 loop is CAISSGEGSNEKLFF. DNA of the CDR3: TGTGCCATCTCCTCGGGGGAGGGCTCTAATGAAAAACTGTTTTTT.